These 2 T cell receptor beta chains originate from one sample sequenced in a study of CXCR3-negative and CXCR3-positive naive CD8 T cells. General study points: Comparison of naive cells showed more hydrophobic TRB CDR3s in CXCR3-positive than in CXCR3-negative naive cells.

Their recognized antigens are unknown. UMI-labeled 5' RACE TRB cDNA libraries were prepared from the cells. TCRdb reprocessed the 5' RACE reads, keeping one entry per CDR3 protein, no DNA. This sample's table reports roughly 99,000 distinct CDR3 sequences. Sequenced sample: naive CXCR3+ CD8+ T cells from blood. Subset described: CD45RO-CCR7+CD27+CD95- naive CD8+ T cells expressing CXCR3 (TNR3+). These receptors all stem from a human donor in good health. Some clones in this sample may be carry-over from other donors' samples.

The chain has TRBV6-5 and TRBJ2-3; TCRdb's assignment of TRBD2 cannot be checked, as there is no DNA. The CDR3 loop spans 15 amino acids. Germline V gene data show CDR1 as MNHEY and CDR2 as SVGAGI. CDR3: CASRLLAGPEDTQYF.

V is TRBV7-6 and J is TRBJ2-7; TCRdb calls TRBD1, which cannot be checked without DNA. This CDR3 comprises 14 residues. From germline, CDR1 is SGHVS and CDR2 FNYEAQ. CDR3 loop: CASSARQGPYEQYF.